This TCR beta chain was recovered during a study of CD8 T cells in ankylosing spondylitis. CDR3 length equals 16 residues. V lost 0 bases and J lost 5; bases outside the gene matches: 10. CDR1 LNHNV and CDR2 YYDKDF come from the germline V gene (reference sequence). This clonotype was seen many times. Its target is unknown. Findings and limits, study-wide: Clones tied to disease were said to be significantly enriched in matched ankylosing spondylitis synovial fluid. Certain motif variants had earlier been reported in reactive arthritis synovial fluid and blood. CD8+ by phenotype, disease-linked clones were relatively rare in peripheral blood. It appeared that ankylosing spondylitis blood was characterized by a TCR beta motif of eight highly homologous variants.

Quantitative 5'-RACE with molecular barcodes generated TCR beta libraries. TCRdb re-called the 5' RACE reads with MiXCR, one entry per CDR3 protein. The repertoire holds more than 500,000 distinct CDR3 sequences, with roughly 5.2% as singletons. This clonotype was obtained from a male donor with ankylosing spondylitis. J is TRBJ2-7 and V is TRBV15, with TRBD2 identical over 7 bases. The source material was blood, either unsorted or a sorted T cell fraction (not recorded which). The CDR3 DNA reads as TGTGCCACCAGCAGAGATGGGGGGGAGTGGGCCCACGAGCAGTACTTC. Translation gives CATSRDGGEWAHEQYF. Full variable domain (remainder filled in from reference TRBV15 and TRBJ2-7): DAMVIQNPRYQVTQFGKPVTLSCSQTLNHNVMYWYQQKSSQAPKLLFHYYDKDFNNEADTPDNFQSRRPNTSFCFLDIRSPGLGDTAMYLCATSRDGGEWAHEQYFGPGTRLTVT.